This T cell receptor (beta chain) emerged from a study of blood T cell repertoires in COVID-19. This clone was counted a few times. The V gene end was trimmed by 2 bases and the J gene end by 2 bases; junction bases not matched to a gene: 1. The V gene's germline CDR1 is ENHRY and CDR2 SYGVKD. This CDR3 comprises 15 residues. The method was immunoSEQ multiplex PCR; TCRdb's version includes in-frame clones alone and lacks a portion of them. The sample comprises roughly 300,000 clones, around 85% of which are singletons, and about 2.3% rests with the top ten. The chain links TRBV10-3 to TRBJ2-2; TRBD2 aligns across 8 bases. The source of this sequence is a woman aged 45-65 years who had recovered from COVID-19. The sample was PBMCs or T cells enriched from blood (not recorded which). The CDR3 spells CAISEGLANTGELFF. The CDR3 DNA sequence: TGTGCCATCAGTGAGGGACTAGCTAACACCGGGGAGCTGTTTTTT.